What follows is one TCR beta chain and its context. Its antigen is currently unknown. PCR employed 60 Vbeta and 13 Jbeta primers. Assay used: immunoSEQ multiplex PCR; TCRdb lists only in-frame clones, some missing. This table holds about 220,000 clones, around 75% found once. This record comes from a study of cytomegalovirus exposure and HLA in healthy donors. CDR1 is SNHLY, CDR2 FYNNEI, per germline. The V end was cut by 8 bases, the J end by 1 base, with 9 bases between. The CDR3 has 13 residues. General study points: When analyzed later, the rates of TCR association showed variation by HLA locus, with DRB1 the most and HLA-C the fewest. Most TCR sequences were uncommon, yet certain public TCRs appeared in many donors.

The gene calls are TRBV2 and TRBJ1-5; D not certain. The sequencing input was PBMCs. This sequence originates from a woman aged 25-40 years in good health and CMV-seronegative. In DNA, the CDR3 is TGTGCCAGCGCGAGAGCGAGCAATCAGCCCCAGCATTTT. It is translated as CASARASNQPQHF. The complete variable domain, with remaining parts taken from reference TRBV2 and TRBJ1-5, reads EPEVTQTPSHQVTQMGQEVILRCVPISNHLYFYWYRQILGQKVEFLVSFYNNEISEKSEIFDDQFSVERPDGSNFTLKIRSTKLEDSAMYFCASARASNQPQHFGDGTRLSIL.